This record concerns one TCR beta chain sequence. This entry is derived from a study of blood T cell repertoires in COVID-19. As for the study in general: PBMCs, B-cell-depleted T cells, or T cells provided the cDNA or gDNA that made up the material.

Per the study methods: Amplified reference gene primers provided the basis for estimating nucleated cell counts. Some clones are missing from TCRdb's copy, which holds only in-frame ones; the method was immunoSEQ multiplex PCR. V, J and clone size reflect that table, while D and trimming were determined from the DNA. This sample has 410,000 or so clones, with just over 85% found just once. The CDR3 spans 13 residues. Germline CDR1 and CDR2: MNHNS and SASEGT. Trimming removed 2 bases at V and 3 bases at J, with 7 bases between. The material sequenced was peripheral blood. This TCR came from a woman aged 30 to 39 with active or convalescent COVID-19. This chain links TRBV6-1 with TRBJ1-2; tentative D call: TRBD1 (5 bases). CDR3 nucleotides: TGTGCCAGCAGTGAAACAGGATACTATGGCTACACCTTC. Protein sequence: CASSETGYYGYTF.